The source of this T cell receptor (beta chain) is a study of T cells in Graves' hyperthyroidism and ophthalmopathy. At the level of the study: Peripheral blood samples were taken at initial diagnosis, prior to any treatment. Study-level results: Most expanded thyroid clonotypes above 0.001 recurred in blood.

Researchers barred patients who had uncontrolled infection, other autoimmune disease, pregnancy or lactation. Sampled blood dates from first hyperthyroidism diagnosis, and it precedes any ophthalmopathy symptoms. The CDR3 consists of 13 residues. Trimming left V 8 bases short and J 2 bases short, with 15 bases between. The germline gives CDR1 GTSNPN, CDR2 SVGIG (reference sequence). RNA transcripts yielded amplified TCR beta CDR3 regions. A first-round RT-PCR of the TCR CDR3 used the HTBI primer set. TCRdb used MiXCR to reprocess the multiplex PCR reads, holding one entry per CDR3 protein. The profile shows fewer than 900,000 distinct CDR3 sequences, approximately 18% of them singletons. In its sample, this clonotype was seen a few times. Its antigen is not known.

The chain recombines TRBV30 with TRBJ1-2; no definite D call. The sample taken for sequencing was blood. The sequence derives from a woman between 50 and 59 years old with Graves' hyperthyroidism that later progressed to Graves' ophthalmopathy. The CDR3 nucleotides read TGTGCCGCTGCCTCGAGCAGGAACTATGGCTACACCTTC. Its translation: CAAASSRNYGYTF.